A single TCR beta chain is shown here with its context. Its cognate antigen is unknown. Assay: immunoSEQ multiplex PCR; the TCRdb copy retains only in-frame clones and omits some. The top ten clones hold roughly 2.2% of a sample with some 22,000 clones, roughly 84% of them seen once. The sample comes from a study of T cells in localized non-small cell lung cancer. General study findings and limits: Appearances in adjacent lung were noted for a median roughly 58 of the top 100 tumor clones. T cell clonality was highest in uninvolved adjacent lung, above tumor.

The CDR3 runs to 16 residues. V was pared by 1 base and J by 0 bases, with 12 bases between. Per the germline V gene, CDR1 is SGHRS and CDR2 is YFSETQ. The chain employs TRBV5-1 and TRBJ2-3; D possibly corresponds to TRBD2 (6 bases). The source material was peripheral blood, sampled before any cancer treatment. The sequence derives from a man aged 40 to 75 with stage I lung adenocarcinoma. CDR3 sequence: CASSLHGTLSTDTQYF. The CDR3, as DNA: TGCGCCAGCAGCTTGCACGGGACTCTGAGCACAGATACGCAGTATTTT. The full variable domain, with the rest looked up from reference TRBV5-1 and TRBJ2-3, is KAGVTQTPRYLIKTRGQQVTLSCSPISGHRSVSWYQQTPGQGLQFLFEYFSETQRNKGNFPGRFSGRQFSNSRSEMNVSTLELGDSALYLCASSLHGTLSTDTQYFGPGTRLTVL.